The 21 T cell receptor beta chains given below trace back to one sample, sequenced in a study of regulatory T cells in long-lasting Graves disease. Combining iRepertoire HTBI primers with Arm-PCR of CDR3 regions, the authors built TCR beta libraries. TCRdb analysed the multiplex PCR reads with MiXCR anew, one entry per CDR3 protein. The sample lists 350,000 to 450,000 distinct CDR3 sequences, more than 13% occurring once. The time point here: newly diagnosed GD, antithyroid drugs for less than 3 months. PBMC-derived RNA was used for the TCR library. The same data also contributed to another study, on T cells in Graves' hyperthyroidism and ophthalmopathy.

Sequences were derived from peripheral blood mononuclear cells (PBMCs), sampled at new diagnosis, from a patient treated with antithyroid drugs. These TCRs come from a woman in her twenties or thirties with Graves disease.

This clonotype was picked up many times. This chain uses TRBV28 with TRBJ2-1; 9 nucleotides align to TRBD2. CDR3 length equals 16 residues. Unmatched junction bases numbered 9, after V lost 4 bases and J lost 5 bases. CDR1 and CDR2 from the germline V gene are MDHEN and SYDVKM. The CDR3 DNA follows: TGTGCCAGCAGTTCGGGGGGGAGCGGGAGGCACAATGAGCAGTTCTTC. This translates into CASSSGGSGRHNEQFF. The whole variable domain, remainder taken from reference TRBV28 and TRBJ2-1, is DVKVTQSSRYLVKRTGEKVFLECVQDMDHENMFWYRQDPGLGLRLIYFSYDVKMKEKGDIPEGYSVSREKKERFSLILESASTNQTSMYLCASSSGGSGRHNEQFFGPGTRLTVL.

On this clonotype itself: One base away lies a much larger clone, so this may be a sequencing read error. This chain's CDR3 is CASRLTAGNEQFF. CDR3 bases: TGTGCCAGCAGATTAACAGCGGGCAATGAGCAGTTCTTC. The chain is built from TRBV6-2 or TRBV6-3 and TRBJ2-1, with D maybe TRBD2 (6 bases). The CDR3 spans 13 residues. In germline, CDR1 is MNHEY, CDR2 SVGEGT. V lost 6 bases, J lost 6 bases, and 12 bases lay in between.

This clonotype was seen at least ten times. The chain carries TRBV6-5 and TRBJ2-7, with D possibly being TRBD2 (7 bases). The CDR3 covers 15 residues. The V gene lost 2 bases and the J gene lost 7 bases, with 18 bases spanning the gap. Germline loops: CDR1 MNHEY, CDR2 SVGAGI. CDR3 protein: CASSYGGALALEQYF. The CDR3 bases are TGTGCCAGCAGTTACGGGGGGGCTCTAGCATTGGAGCAGTACTTC.

This clonotype was seen at least ten times. The chain is built from TRBV30 and TRBJ2-7; TRBD2 aligns across 11 bases. Germline CDR1 reads GTSNPN; CDR2 reads SVGIG (reference sequence). Losses at the gene ends were 3 bases for V and 3 bases for J; bases not matched to a gene: 7. The CDR3 contains 15 residues. The CDR3, as DNA: TGTGCCTGGAGGAGGGCTAGCGGGAGGATCTACGAGCAGTACTTC. Residues: CAWRRASGRIYEQYF.

This clonotype was observed a handful of times. The chain employs TRBV24-1 and TRBJ2-2; D is possibly TRBD2 (6 bases). Trimming removed 0 bases from V and 5 bases from J, with 12 bases in between. Germline-derived CDR1 and CDR2 are KGHDR and SFDVKD. This CDR3 has 16 amino acids. In DNA, the CDR3 is TGTGCCACCAGTGATTTGTGGAGGGGCTCAACCGGGGAGCTGTTTTTT. It translates to CATSDLWRGSTGELFF.

In its sample, this clonotype was seen many times. The CDR3 region has the DNA TGTGCCAGCAGCTTGTCGCCTGCCATCTACGAGCAGTACTTC. It codes for CASSLSPAIYEQYF. The V and J genes are TRBV7-9 and TRBJ2-7; D is undetermined. V was cut by 3 bases and J by 3 bases, with 12 bases left in between. The CDR3 runs 14 residues. CDR1 is SEHNR, CDR2 FQNEAQ, per germline (reference sequence).

This clonotype has at least ten counts. This chain connects TRBV30 to TRBJ2-3; 9 bases line up with TRBD2. The CDR3 extends over 16 amino acids. From germline, CDR1 is GTSNPN and CDR2 SVGIG (reference sequence). J was trimmed by 4 bases and V by 0 bases; bases with no gene match: 8. Written as DNA, the CDR3 is TGTGCCTGGAGTGTAGGTAGCGGGAGTTGGGCAGATACGCAGTATTTT. Translating it yields CAWSVGSGSWADTQYF.

At least ten counts were recorded for this clonotype. The chain links TRBV28 to TRBJ2-7; D is perhaps TRBD2 (5 bases). V lost 4 bases and J lost 3, with 10 bases in between. The CDR3 contains 13 residues. Germline CDR1 reads MDHEN; CDR2 reads SYDVKM. CDR3 in DNA: TGTGCCAGCAGTTACAACGGGGTCTACGAGCAGTACTTC. Residues: CASSYNGVYEQYF.

This clonotype was counted many times. This chain uses TRBV24-1 with TRBJ1-5, with D possibly matching TRBD1 (5 bases). Germline-derived CDR1 and CDR2 are KGHDR and SFDVKD. The CDR3 totals 13 residues. With 4 bases removed from V and 11 bases from J, the gap between germline ends came to 14 bases. This CDR3 reads CATSEPGTASQHF. CDR3 nucleotide sequence: TGTGCCACCAGTGAGCCCGGGACCGCGTCCCAGCATTTT.

About this clonotype itself: A much larger clone differs from this one at a single base, so this may be a read error. The V gene is TRBV20-1, the J gene TRBJ2-3; D is tentatively TRBD1 or TRBD2 (5 bases each). There are 13 residues in the CDR3. Germline V gene data show CDR1 as DFQATT and CDR2 as SNEGSKA (reference sequence). CDR3 DNA: TGCAGTGCAAGCCCGCCTAGGGGAGATACGCGGTATTTT. Protein product: CSASPPRGDTRYF.

This chain uses TRBV3-1 with TRBJ2-3; TRBD2 matches 13 bases. The J call may be in error: the DNA end matches TRBJ2-5 better. The CDR3 extends over 15 amino acids. Per the germline V gene, CDR1 is LGHDT and CDR2 is YNNKEL (reference sequence). CDR3 amino acids: CASSQTSGRVETQYF. In nucleotides, the CDR3 is TGTGCCAGCAGCCAAACTAGCGGGAGGGTGGAGACCCAGTACTTC.

The rearrangement uses TRBV13 and TRBJ1-2; the D gene is possibly TRBD1 (5 bases). Per the germline V gene, CDR1 is PRHDT and CDR2 is FYEKMQ (reference sequence). The CDR3 loop spans 16 amino acids. V gave up 5 bases and J gave up 3 bases, with 19 bases separating them. In DNA form, the CDR3 reads TGTGCCAGCAGCGCCCTCGGCCGAAGAGGGGACTATGGCTACACCTTC. It encodes CASSALGRRGDYGYTF.

The sample holds a few counts of this clonotype. This CDR3 is CASSPTSYRGTGELFF. The CDR3 DNA reads TGTGCCAGCAGCCCCACCTCATATCGAGGGACCGGGGAGCTGTTTTTT. This sequence joins TRBV7-3 and TRBJ2-2, with D tentatively TRBD2 (5 bases). Deletions cut 5 bases from V and 5 bases from J, with 18 bases between. Germline V CDR1 and CDR2: SGHTA, FQGTGA. The CDR3 totals 16 residues.

This clonotype rates as medium-sized. V gene TRBV12-3 or TRBV12-4 combines with J gene TRBJ1-1, with unresolved D. V lost 6 bases, J lost 1 base, and 6 bases lay in between. The CDR3 is 12 amino acids. The CDR3 reads CASRPTNTEAFF. DNA for the CDR3: TGTGCCAGCAGACCGACGAACACTGAAGCTTTCTTT.

This chain uses TRBV19 with TRBJ2-2, with D possibly matching TRBD2 (5 bases). The germline CDR1 and CDR2 sequences are LNHDA and SQIVND (reference sequence). The V end lost 7 bases, the J end lost 4 bases, and 19 bases lay between the germline ends. The CDR3 has 16 amino acids. The DNA for the CDR3 is TGTGCCAGTATCGCTAAGAGCCTCGGGGTCACCGGGGAGCTGTTTTTT. Residues: CASIAKSLGVTGELFF.

This clonotype was observed at least ten times. The V gene is TRBV12-3 or TRBV12-4, the J gene TRBJ2-7; D may correspond to TRBD1 or TRBD2 (6 bases each). V shed 2 bases and J shed 6 bases, with 14 bases lying between them. This CDR3 region has 14 residues. CDR3 region: CASSLNLRGLEQYF. The CDR3 DNA is TGTGCCAGCAGTTTAAACCTCCGGGGGCTCGAGCAGTACTTC.

This clonotype was seen more than once but under ten times. The chain has TRBV12-3 or TRBV12-4 and TRBJ1-1; the D is unclear. Trimming took off 3 bases at V and 3 bases at J, with 8 bases between the two ends. There are 13 residues in the CDR3. In DNA form, the CDR3 reads TGTGCCAGCAGTTTCGTAAGGGACACTGAAGCTTTCTTT. It codes for CASSFVRDTEAFF.

This clonotype was detected ten times or more. V usage is TRBV6-1 and J usage is TRBJ2-7; 13 bases fit TRBD2. From germline, CDR1 is MNHNS and CDR2 SASEGT. CDR3 length equals 15 residues. The V segment lost 3 bases and the J segment 2 bases; nucleotides outside the gene matches: 1. Here the CDR3 reads CASSEGLAGTYEQYF. The CDR3 bases are TGTGCCAGCAGTGAGGGACTAGCGGGAACCTACGAGCAGTACTTC.

This clonotype was seen ten or more times. This chain connects TRBV28 to TRBJ1-1; the D is unclear. V lost 5 bases and J 1 base, leaving 14 bases between the germline ends. The CDR3 contains 15 residues. The germline gives CDR1 MDHEN, CDR2 SYDVKM. CDR3 sequence reads: CASSQARWKNTEAFF. CDR3 DNA sequence: TGTGCCAGCAGTCAAGCCAGGTGGAAGAACACTGAAGCTTTCTTT.

The chain combines TRBV29-1 with TRBJ2-1, with 11 bases lining up with TRBD2. Germline trimming cut 3 bases from V and 6 bases from J; bases unmatched to any gene: 4. Germline CDR1 SQVTM, CDR2 ANQGSEA. The CDR3 consists of 14 residues. The CDR3 sequence is CSVEASGRFNEQFF. The CDR3 coding sequence is TGCAGCGTTGAGGCTAGCGGGAGGTTCAATGAGCAGTTCTTC.

V and J are TRBV12-3 or TRBV12-4 and TRBJ2-3; maybe TRBD1 (6 bases). V was cut by 3 bases and J by 5 bases, with 12 bases left in between. The CDR3 is made up of 14 amino acids. CDR3 DNA sequence: TGTGCCAGCAGTTTTTACAGGGATGAAGATACGCAGTATTTT. Its translation is CASSFYRDEDTQYF.